The present T cell receptor (beta chain) was sequenced within a study of blood T cell repertoires in COVID-19. Study context: Some COVID-19 samples were acute and others convalescent; all came from the United States, Italy and Spain.

The data were produced by immunoSEQ multiplex PCR, yet TCRdb's version contains in-frame clones alone and is incomplete. The sample has about 440,000 clones, roughly 85% seen once. There are 14 residues in the CDR3. CDR1 LNHDA and CDR2 SQIVND come from the germline V gene (reference sequence). The junction had 4 bases not matched to a gene; V was cut back by 7 bases and J by 1 base. In terms of age and location, participants ranged from roughly 18 to 100 years and lived in about 25 US areas. The source is a woman between 18 and 29 years old with acute COVID-19. The chain uses TRBV19 and TRBJ2-3; 8 positions agree with TRBD1. Input material: PBMCs or T cells enriched from blood (not recorded which). This chain's CDR3 is CASTRTGRTDTQYF. The CDR3, as DNA: TGTGCCAGTACGCGGACAGGGCGCACAGATACGCAGTATTTT. Full variable domain (missing parts from reference TRBV19 and TRBJ2-3): DGGITQSPKYLFRKEGQNVTLSCEQNLNHDAMYWYRQDPGQGLRLIYYSQIVNDFQKGDIAEGYSVSREKKESFPLTVTSAQKNPTAFYLCASTRTGRTDTQYFGPGTRLTVL.